This T cell receptor (beta chain) derives from a study of T cell repertoires in cytomegalovirus infection. General study findings and limits: There were carriers of CMV plus the relevant HLA, and cumulative public TCR beta family frequency identified them.

MiXCR was run by TCRdb on the reads, yielding one entry per CDR3 protein. Of around 750,000 distinct CDR3 sequences detected, approximately 32% appear once; the ten largest clones hold approximately 13%. In this sample, this clonotype turned up a few times. The antigen is not known. The V gene end was trimmed by 6 bases and the J gene end by 8 bases; junction bases not matched to a gene: 6. The CDR3 loop spans 12 amino acids. The TCR originated in a human donor in good health (CMV status not recorded). Some clones in this sample may be carry-over from other donors' samples. V gene TRBV12-3 or TRBV12-4 combines with J gene TRBJ1-2, with TRBD1 matching over 7 bases. Material: cultured CD8+ T cells from PBMCs, obtained from culture after CMV antigen stimulation. The CDR3 bases are TGTGCCAGCAGCCCGACAGGGAACGGCTACACCTTC. It specifies CASSPTGNGYTF.